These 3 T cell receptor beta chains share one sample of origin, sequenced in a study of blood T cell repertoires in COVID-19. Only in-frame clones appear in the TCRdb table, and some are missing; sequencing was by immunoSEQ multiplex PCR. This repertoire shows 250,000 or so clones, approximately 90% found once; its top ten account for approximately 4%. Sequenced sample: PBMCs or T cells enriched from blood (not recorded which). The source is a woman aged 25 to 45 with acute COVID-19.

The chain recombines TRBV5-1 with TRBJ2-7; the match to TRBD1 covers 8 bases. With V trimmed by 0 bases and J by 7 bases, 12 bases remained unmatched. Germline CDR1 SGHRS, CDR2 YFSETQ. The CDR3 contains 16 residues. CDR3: CASSLATNQGAEEQYF. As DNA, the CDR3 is TGCGCCAGCAGCTTGGCCACCAACCAGGGGGCTGAAGAGCAGTACTTC.

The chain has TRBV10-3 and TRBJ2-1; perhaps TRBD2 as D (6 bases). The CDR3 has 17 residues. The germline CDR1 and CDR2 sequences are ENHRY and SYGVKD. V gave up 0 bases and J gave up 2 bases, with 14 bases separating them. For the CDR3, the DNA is TGTGCCATCAGTGAGTCGGGGGGAGCGCGCACCTACAATGAGCAGTTCTTC. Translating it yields CAISESGGARTYNEQFF.

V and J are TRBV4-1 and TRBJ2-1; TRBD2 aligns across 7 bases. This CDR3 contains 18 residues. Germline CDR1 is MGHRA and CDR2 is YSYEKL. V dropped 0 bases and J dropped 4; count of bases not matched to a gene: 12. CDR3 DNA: TGCGCCAGCAGCCAAGATTATTCGGCGGGAGAAGGGTACAATGAGCAGTTCTTC. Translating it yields CASSQDYSAGEGYNEQFF.